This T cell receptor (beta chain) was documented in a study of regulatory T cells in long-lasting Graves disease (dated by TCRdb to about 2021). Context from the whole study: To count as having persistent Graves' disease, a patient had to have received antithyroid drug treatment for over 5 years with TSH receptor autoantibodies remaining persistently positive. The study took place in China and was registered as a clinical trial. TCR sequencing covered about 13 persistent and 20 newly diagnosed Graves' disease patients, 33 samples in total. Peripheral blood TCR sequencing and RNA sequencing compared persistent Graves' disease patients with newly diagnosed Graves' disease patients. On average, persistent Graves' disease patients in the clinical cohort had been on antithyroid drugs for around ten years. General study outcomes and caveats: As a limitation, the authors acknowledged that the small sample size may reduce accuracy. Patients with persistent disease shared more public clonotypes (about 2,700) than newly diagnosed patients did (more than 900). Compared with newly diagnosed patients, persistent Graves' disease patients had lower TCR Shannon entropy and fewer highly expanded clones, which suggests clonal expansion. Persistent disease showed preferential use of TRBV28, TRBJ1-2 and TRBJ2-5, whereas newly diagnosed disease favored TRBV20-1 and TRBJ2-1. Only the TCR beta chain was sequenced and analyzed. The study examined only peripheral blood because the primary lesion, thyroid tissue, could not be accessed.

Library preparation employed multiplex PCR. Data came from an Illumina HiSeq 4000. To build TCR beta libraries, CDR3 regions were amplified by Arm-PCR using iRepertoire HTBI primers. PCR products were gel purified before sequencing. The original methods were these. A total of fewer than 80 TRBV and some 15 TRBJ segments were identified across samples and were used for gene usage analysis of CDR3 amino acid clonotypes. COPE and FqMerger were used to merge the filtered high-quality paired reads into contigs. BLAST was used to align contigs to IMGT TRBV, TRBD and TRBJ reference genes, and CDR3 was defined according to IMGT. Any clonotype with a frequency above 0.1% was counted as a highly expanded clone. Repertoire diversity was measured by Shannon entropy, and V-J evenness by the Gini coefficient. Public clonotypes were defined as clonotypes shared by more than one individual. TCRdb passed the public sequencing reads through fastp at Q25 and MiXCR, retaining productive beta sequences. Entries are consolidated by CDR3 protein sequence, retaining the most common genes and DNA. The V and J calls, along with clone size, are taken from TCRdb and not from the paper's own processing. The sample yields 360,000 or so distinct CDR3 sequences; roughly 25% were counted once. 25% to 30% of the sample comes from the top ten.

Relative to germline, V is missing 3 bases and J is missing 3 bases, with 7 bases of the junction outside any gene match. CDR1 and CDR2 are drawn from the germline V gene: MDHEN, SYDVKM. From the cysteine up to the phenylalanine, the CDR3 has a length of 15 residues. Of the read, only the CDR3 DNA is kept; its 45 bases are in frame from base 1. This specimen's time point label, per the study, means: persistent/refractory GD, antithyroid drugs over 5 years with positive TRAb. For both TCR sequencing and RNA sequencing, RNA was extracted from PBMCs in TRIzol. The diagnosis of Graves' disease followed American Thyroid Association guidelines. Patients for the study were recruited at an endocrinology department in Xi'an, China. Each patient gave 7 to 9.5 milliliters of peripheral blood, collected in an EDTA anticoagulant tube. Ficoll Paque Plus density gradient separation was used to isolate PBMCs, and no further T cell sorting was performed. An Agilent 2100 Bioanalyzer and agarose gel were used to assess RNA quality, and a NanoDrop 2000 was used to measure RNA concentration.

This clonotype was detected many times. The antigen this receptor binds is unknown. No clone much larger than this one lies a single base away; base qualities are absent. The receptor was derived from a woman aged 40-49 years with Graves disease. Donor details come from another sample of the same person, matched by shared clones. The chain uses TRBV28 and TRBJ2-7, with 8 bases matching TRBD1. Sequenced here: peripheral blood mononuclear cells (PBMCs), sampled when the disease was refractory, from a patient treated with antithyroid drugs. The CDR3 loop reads CASSFPGGADYEQYF. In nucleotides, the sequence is TGTGCCAGCAGTTTCCCAGGGGGCGCTGACTACGAGCAGTACTTC.